A single sample gave rise to the 22 T cell receptor beta chains below, sequenced in a study of OX40 agonist ivuxolimab in advanced cancers. Libraries were prepared by immunoSEQ multiplex PCR; TCRdb keeps only in-frame clonotypes and omits some of them. The sample records roughly 66,000 clones, about four fifths being singletons. The input for sequencing was CD4+ or CD8+ T cells sorted from blood, taken in a trial of the OX40 agonist ivuxolimab. Receptor source: an adult with an advanced solid tumor such as melanoma, head and neck, liver or kidney cancer.

The chain combines TRBV4-1 with TRBJ1-4, with D unclear. There are 15 residues in the CDR3. The germline V and J ends were trimmed by 0 bases and 3 bases, with 8 bases remaining between them. Germline-derived CDR1 and CDR2 are MGHRA and YSYEKL. The CDR3 loop reads CASSQEGRANEKLFF. The CDR3 DNA sequence: TGCGCCAGCAGCCAAGAGGGTAGGGCTAATGAAAAACTGTTTTTT.

The chain couples TRBV2 to TRBJ2-1; 11 bases align to TRBD1. V was pared by 5 bases and J by 0 bases, with 9 bases of the junction left unmatched. The CDR3 length is 18 residues. CDR1 and CDR2 (germline): SNHLY, FYNNEI. The CDR3 nucleotides read TGTGCCAGCAGTAGGGGGACAGGGGGGCTAAGCTCCTACAATGAGCAGTTCTTC. Its translation is CASSRGTGGLSSYNEQFF.

The chain recombines TRBV6-6 with TRBJ1-1; 8 positions match TRBD1. From germline, CDR1 is MNHNY and CDR2 SVGAGI (reference sequence). V dropped 4 bases and J dropped 1; count of bases not matched to a gene: 2. The CDR3 covers 14 residues. The CDR3 loop reads CASSSGGGNTEAFF. In DNA, the CDR3 is TGTGCCAGCAGTTCAGGGGGCGGGAACACTGAAGCTTTCTTT.

V gene TRBV10-3 combines with J gene TRBJ1-3; TRBD1 agrees at 9 bases. The germline V gene has CDR1 ENHRY and CDR2 SYGVKD. The CDR3 length is 17 residues. V shed 3 bases, J shed 0 bases, and the junction held 6 bases outside the gene matches. CDR3 sequence (DNA): TGTGCCATCAGTGATACAGGGGGCCTCCACTCTGGAAACACCATATATTTT. Translated, it gives CAISDTGGLHSGNTIYF.

CDR3 bases: TGTGCCAGTAGCTCGGGGACAGCGGGCGGCTACACCTTC. Encoded protein: CASSSGTAGGYTF. The V call is TRBV19, the J call TRBJ1-2; TRBD1 agrees at 7 bases. Germline trimming cut 6 bases from V and 8 bases from J; bases unmatched to any gene: 9. This CDR3 is 13 amino acids long. CDR1 LNHDA and CDR2 SQIVND come from the germline V gene (reference sequence).

The chain is built from TRBV28 and TRBJ1-1; tentative D call: TRBD1 (5 bases). Trimming removed 6 bases from V and 0 bases from J, with 17 bases in between. Germline V CDR1 and CDR2: MDHEN, SYDVKM. The CDR3 is 16 residues long. The CDR3 DNA reads as TGTGCCAGCAGGTTGGGGGGGTCAGGGATGAACACTGAAGCTTTCTTT. It yields the protein CASRLGGSGMNTEAFF. Filled out from reference TRBV28 and TRBJ1-1, the complete variable domain reads DVKVTQSSRYLVKRTGEKVFLECVQDMDHENMFWYRQDPGLGLRLIYFSYDVKMKEKGDIPEGYSVSREKKERFSLILESASTNQTSMYLCASRLGGSGMNTEAFFGQGTRLTVV.

This chain joins TRBV12-2 and TRBJ1-6. TRBV12-2 is an annotated pseudogene. This CDR3 is built from 11 residues. CDR3 nucleotides: TGTGCAAGTCGCTTAGCCGGTCGTCAGAGCTTT. It yields the protein CASRLAGRQSF.

The chain has TRBV7-2 and TRBJ2-3, with 10 bases matching TRBD2. Germline V gives CDR1 SGHTA, CDR2 FQGNSA. The CDR3 spans 16 residues. V was clipped by 2 bases and J by 1 base; unmatched bases: 3. CDR3 in amino acids: CASSLSLAGGTDTQYF. The DNA of the CDR3 is TGTGCCAGCAGCTTAAGCCTAGCGGGGGGCACAGATACGCAGTATTTT.

V is TRBV6-1 and J is TRBJ1-1; D might be TRBD1 (5 bases). The germline gives CDR1 MNHNS, CDR2 SASEGT. Trimming cost V 0 bases and J 3 bases, with 14 bases left between them. This CDR3 comprises 16 residues. CDR3 sequence: CASSEARPGWDTEAFF. The CDR3, as DNA: TGTGCCAGCAGTGAAGCGCGGCCAGGGTGGGACACTGAAGCTTTCTTT.

The V and J genes are TRBV5-4 and TRBJ2-2, with 7 bases matching TRBD2. Per germline, CDR1 SGHNT and CDR2 YYREEE (reference sequence). J was trimmed by 3 bases and V by 1 base; bases with no gene match: 3. This CDR3 has 15 residues. This CDR3 reads CASSLMGGDTGELFF. The CDR3 nucleotides read TGTGCCAGCAGCTTGATGGGGGGGGACACCGGGGAGCTGTTTTTT.

The chain has TRBV19 and TRBJ1-5; D unclear. The CDR3 loop spans 16 amino acids. CDR1 and CDR2 from the germline V gene are LNHDA and SQIVND (reference sequence). V lost 3 bases and J lost 9, with 21 bases in between. This CDR3 is CASSIRPGPGKPPQHF. The CDR3 nucleotides are TGTGCCAGTAGTATTCGCCCCGGTCCGGGTAAGCCGCCCCAGCATTTT.

V is TRBV4-3 and J is TRBJ2-3, with D unclear. Germline V gene sequence: CDR1 LGHNA, CDR2 YSLEER. The CDR3 has 14 amino acids. V lost 4 bases and J 0 bases, leaving 8 bases between the germline ends. CDR3 residues: CASSRVGSTDTQYF. CDR3 DNA: TGCGCCAGCAGCCGCGTAGGGAGCACAGATACGCAGTATTTT.

A few counts support this clone. The chain recombines TRBV5-8 with TRBJ2-1; 11 bases are a match to TRBD1. From germline, CDR1 is SGHTS and CDR2 YDEGEE. The length of the CDR3 is 16 residues. After removal of 3 bases from V and 6 bases from J, the junction contained 8 bases not matched to a gene. CDR3 sequence: CASSYFSGTGGNEQFF. CDR3 DNA sequence: TGTGCCAGCAGCTACTTCTCCGGGACAGGGGGCAATGAGCAGTTCTTC. Supplemented by reference TRBV5-8 and TRBJ2-1, the full variable domain reads EAGVTQSPTHLIKTRGQQATLRCSPISGHTSVYWYQQALGLGLQFLLWYDEGEERNRGNFPPRFSGRQFPNYSSELNVNALELEDSALYLCASSYFSGTGGNEQFFGPGTRLTVL.

The rearrangement joins TRBV14 to TRBJ1-6; D gene uncertain. CDR3 length: 14 residues. Trimming stripped 4 bases from V and 10 bases from J, with 14 bases between. Per germline, CDR1 SGHDN and CDR2 FVKESK. CDR3 in DNA: TGTGCCAGCAGCCCGGCGGGAACTCGATCACCCCTCCACTTT. Protein product: CASSPAGTRSPLHF.

CDR3 sequence (DNA): TGTGCCAGCAGCTCAATGGCGGGACAGGGCTCGGACGAGCAGTACTTC. As protein: CASSSMAGQGSDEQYF. V and J are TRBV7-6 and TRBJ2-7; 9 nucleotides align to TRBD1. Per the germline V gene, CDR1 is SGHVS and CDR2 is FNYEAQ. This CDR3 comprises 16 residues. Trimming removed 4 bases from V and 5 bases from J; junction bases left unmatched: 12.

The chain has TRBV2 and TRBJ2-7; D gene uncertain. The CDR3 consists of 11 residues. The germline V and J ends were trimmed by 6 bases and 4 bases, with 7 bases remaining between them. Germline CDR1 reads SNHLY; CDR2 reads FYNNEI. CDR3 sequence (DNA): TGTGCCAGCAGGGTGAGATACGAGCAGTACTTC. Translation: CASRVRYEQYF.

This sequence joins TRBV10-2 and TRBJ1-6, with D tentatively TRBD1 (6 bases). Between the trimmed V and J ends, which lost 6 bases and 10 bases, there was a span of 13 bases. The length of the CDR3 is 13 residues. Germline V gives CDR1 WSHSY, CDR2 SAAADI. The CDR3 loop reads CASRSGVESPLHF. The CDR3 DNA follows: TGCGCCAGCAGGTCAGGGGTAGAATCACCCCTCCACTTT.

This clone has just a few counts. The V and J genes are TRBV5-1 and TRBJ2-5, with 9 bases that match TRBD1. The ends lost 7 bases at V and 4 bases at J; junction bases unmatched: 8. The germline V gene encodes CDR1 SGHRS and CDR2 YFSETQ. The CDR3 is 14 residues long. The CDR3 sequence: CASATGGEGETQYF. The CDR3 nucleotides read TGCGCCAGCGCTACAGGGGGCGAGGGAGAGACCCAGTACTTC.

The gene calls are TRBV4-3 and TRBJ1-1; D call uncertain. Germline V gives CDR1 LGHNA, CDR2 YSLEER. V gave up 1 base and J gave up 3 bases, with 12 bases separating them. The CDR3 runs 15 residues. CDR3: CASSQGGGTDTEAFF. CDR3 DNA: TGCGCCAGCAGCCAAGGAGGAGGTACTGACACTGAAGCTTTCTTT.

The CDR3 DNA follows: TGCGCCAGCAGCTTGAGTAGCGGGGGATACAATGAGCAGTTCTTC. This codes for CASSLSSGGYNEQFF. This chain links TRBV5-1 with TRBJ2-1; 9 positions agree with TRBD2. J was trimmed by 4 bases and V by 1 base; bases with no gene match: 3. Germline CDR1 SGHRS, CDR2 YFSETQ. The CDR3 is 15 amino acids.

The chain links TRBV11-2 to TRBJ1-6, with a possible D match to TRBD1 (5 bases). This CDR3 has 14 amino acids. Looked up from germline, CDR1 is SGHAT and CDR2 is FQNNGV. V shed 1 base and J shed 10 bases, with 11 bases lying between them. The CDR3 DNA follows: TGTGCCAGCAGCTTAGGGGGCGGGCGGTCACCCCTCCACTTT. It is translated as CASSLGGGRSPLHF.

As for this clone: An end of the junction does not agree with germline; a read error may underlie this. The CDR3 region has the DNA TGTGCCAGCAGTTTAGCGGGGGGCACAGATACGCAGTATTTT. As protein: CASSLAGGTDTQYF. The V gene is TRBV7-2, the J gene TRBJ2-3, with 9 bases lining up with TRBD2. The CDR3 totals 14 residues. CDR1 and CDR2 (germline): SGHTA, FQGNSA. The full variable domain, its missing parts supplied by reference TRBV7-2 and TRBJ2-3, is GAGVSQSPSNKVTEKGKDVELRCDPISGHTALYWYRQSLGQGLEFLIYFQGNSAPDKSGLPSDRFSAERTGGSVSTLTIQRTQQEDSAVYLCASSLAGGTDTQYFGPGTRLTVL.